The T cell receptor beta chain under discussion was sequenced for a study of shared clonotypes between healthy human individuals. Germline assignment: CDR1 LNHDA and CDR2 SQIVND (reference sequence). The CDR3 runs to 13 residues. With 5 bases removed from V and 6 bases from J, the gap between germline ends came to 13 bases. Original data processing: ImmunoSEQ sequences covered only the junction and lacked quality scores; filtering therefore differed. Clones were read by immunoSEQ multiplex PCR, and TCRdb kept only the in-frame ones, dropping some. V and J calls and clone size are given by that table; D and trimming were obtained from the DNA. The sample has roughly 2,500,000 clones, under 95% seen once.

This clonotype originated in a man younger than 30 in good health. Some clones in this sample may be carry-over from other donors' samples. Sequenced sample: naive CD4+ T cells from PBMCs. Subset: CD45RA+ positively selected. The genes are TRBV19 and TRBJ1-1; D is undetermined. CDR3 nucleotides: TGTGCCAGTAGTGCGCGACTAGAGGCTGAAGCTTTCTTT. It encodes CASSARLEAEAFF.